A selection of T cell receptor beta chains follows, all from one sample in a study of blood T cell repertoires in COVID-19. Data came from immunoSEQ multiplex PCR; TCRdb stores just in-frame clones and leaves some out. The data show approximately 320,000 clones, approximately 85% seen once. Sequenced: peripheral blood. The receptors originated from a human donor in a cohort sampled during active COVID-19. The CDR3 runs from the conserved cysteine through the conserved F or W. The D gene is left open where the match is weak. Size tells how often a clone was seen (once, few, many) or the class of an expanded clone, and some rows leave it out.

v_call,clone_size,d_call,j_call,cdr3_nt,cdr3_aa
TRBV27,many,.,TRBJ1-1,TGTGCCAGCAGTTTTTCGGGAACGAACACTGAAGCTTTCTTT,CASSFSGTNTEAFF
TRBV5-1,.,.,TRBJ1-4,TGCGCCAGCAGCTTGGGGGGGCTCGGGGAAAAACTGTTTTTT,CASSLGGLGEKLFF
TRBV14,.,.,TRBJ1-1,TGTGCCAGCAGCCAAGTCCGGGGAACTGAAGCTTTCTTT,CASSQVRGTEAFF
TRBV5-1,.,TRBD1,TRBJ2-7,TGCGCCAGCAGTGCCTCCTGGACAGGGCTTTACGAGCAGTACTTC,CASSASWTGLYEQYF
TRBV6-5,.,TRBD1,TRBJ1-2,TGTGCCAGCAGTAGGGACAGAACTTATGGCTACACCTTC,CASSRDRTYGYTF
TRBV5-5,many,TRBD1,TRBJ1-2,TGTGCCAGCAGCCAAACCAGGGGACAGGGGGTTGGCTACACCTTC,CASSQTRGQGVGYTF
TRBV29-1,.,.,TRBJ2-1,TGCAGCGTTGGCGGATTTGGAGGGGATACTGAGCAGTTCTTC,CSVGGFGGDTEQFF
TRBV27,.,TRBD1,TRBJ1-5,TGTGCCAGCAGTTTAAGAGGGGACAGGTCATCAGCGGCCCAGCATTTT,CASSLRGDRSSAAQHF
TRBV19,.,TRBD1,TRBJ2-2,TGTGCCAGTACCCCGGGACAGGGGCCCGGGGAGCTGTTTTTT,CASTPGQGPGELFF
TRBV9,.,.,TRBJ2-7,TGTGCCAGCAGCGGGGTTGGCGGGATGAGCTCCTACGAGCAGTACTTC,CASSGVGGMSSYEQYF
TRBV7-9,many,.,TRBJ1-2,TGTGCCAGCAGCTTAGCGTTAACAGGTCCTGGCTACACCTTC,CASSLALTGPGYTF
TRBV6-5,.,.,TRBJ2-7,TGTGCCAGCAGTCGAGGGCTCCTCTCCTACGAGCAGTACTTC,CASSRGLLSYEQYF
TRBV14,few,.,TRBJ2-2,TGTGCCAGCAGCCAAGAACGGTGGAGGAACACCGGGGAGCTGTTTTTT,CASSQERWRNTGELFF
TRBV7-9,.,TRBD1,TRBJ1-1,TGTGCCAGCAGCTGGGGACAGGGCGACACTGAAGCTTTCTTT,CASSWGQGDTEAFF
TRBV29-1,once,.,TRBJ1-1,TGCAGCGTTGTGAGGGGGACTGAAGCTTTCTTT,CSVVRGTEAFF
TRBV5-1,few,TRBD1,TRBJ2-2,TGCGCCAGCAACCCCCGACAGGGGATGGGGGAGCTGTTTTTT,CASNPRQGMGELFF
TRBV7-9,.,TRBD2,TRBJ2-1,TGTGCCAGCAGCTGGGGACTAGCGGGGACCTACAATGAGCAGTTCTTC,CASSWGLAGTYNEQFF
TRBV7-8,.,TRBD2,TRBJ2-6,TGTGCCAGCAGCTTAGTTCTTGTCCCGGGGGGTAGCTCTGGGGCCAACGTCCTGACTTTC,CASSLVLVPGGSSGANVLTF
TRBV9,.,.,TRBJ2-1,TGTGCCAGCAGCGTATTCGGGTCGAATGAGCAGTTCTTC,CASSVFGSNEQFF
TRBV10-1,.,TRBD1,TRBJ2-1,TGCGCCAGCAGTGAGTCGCGGACAGGGGCGTTCTTC,CASSESRTGAFF
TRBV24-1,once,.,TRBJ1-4,TGTGCCACCAGTGATTCGGGAGCCCCTAATGAAAAACTGTTTTTT,CATSDSGAPNEKLFF
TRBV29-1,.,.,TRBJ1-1,TGCAGCGTGGTTAGGAGGGACACTGAAGCTTTCTTT,CSVVRRDTEAFF
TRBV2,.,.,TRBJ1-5,TGTGCCAGCAGTGATAATTGGGCAAGAAATCAGCCCCAGCATTTT,CASSDNWARNQPQHF
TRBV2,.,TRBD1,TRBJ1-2,TGTGCCAGCAGGTCAAGACAGGGTTTTGGCAACTATGGCTACACCTTC,CASRSRQGFGNYGYTF
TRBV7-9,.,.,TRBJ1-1,TGTGCCAGCAGCTTGGGGGAGGGACAAGCTTTCTTT,CASSLGEGQAFF
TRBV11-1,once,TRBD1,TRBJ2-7,TGTGCCAGCAGCCCCGGGGACAGACGCAATTACGAGCAGTACTTC,CASSPGDRRNYEQYF
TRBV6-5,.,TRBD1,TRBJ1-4,TGTGCCAGCAGTACCGGGACAGGATATGAAAAACTGTTTTTT,CASSTGTGYEKLFF
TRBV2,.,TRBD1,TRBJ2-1,TGTGCCAGCAGTTCGGTACAGGGGGCAGAAGAGCAGTTCTTC,CASSSVQGAEEQFF
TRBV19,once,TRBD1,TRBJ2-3,TGTGCCAGTAGTATAGGTTACGAGGGACAGGGGATGACAGATACGCAGTATTTT,CASSIGYEGQGMTDTQYF
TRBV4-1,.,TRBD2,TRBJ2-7,TGCGCCAGCAGCCAAGGAGCTCTGGCGCGGGGGGACCACGAGCAGTACTTC,CASSQGALARGDHEQYF
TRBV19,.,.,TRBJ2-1,TGTGCCAGTAGTCCTCACAGGGGGAGGGGACCCTACAATGAGCAGTTCTTC,CASSPHRGRGPYNEQFF
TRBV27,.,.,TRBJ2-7,TGTGCCAGCAGTTTGAGGGAAAACTCGCCCTACGAGCAGTACTTC,CASSLRENSPYEQYF
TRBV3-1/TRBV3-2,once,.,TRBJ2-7,TGTGCCAGCAGCCAAGGAAGACAGACCTACGAGCAGTACTTC,CASSQGRQTYEQYF
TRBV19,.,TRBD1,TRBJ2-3,TGTGCCAGTAGTACCTTGACAGGGGGCCCTCTTCTGGATACGCAGTATTTT,CASSTLTGGPLLDTQYF
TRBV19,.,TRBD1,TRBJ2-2,TGTGCCAGTAGTATAGCTACGGGGACAGCCGGGGAGCTGTTTTTT,CASSIATGTAGELFF
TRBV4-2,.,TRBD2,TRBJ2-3,TGTGCCAGCAGCCAACGGCTAGCGGGGGGCACTAGCACAGATACGCAGTATTTT,CASSQRLAGGTSTDTQYF
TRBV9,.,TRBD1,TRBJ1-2,TGTGCCAGCAGCGATACAGGGGGAAAGGGCTACACCTTC,CASSDTGGKGYTF
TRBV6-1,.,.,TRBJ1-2,TGTGCCAGCAGTGAAGGAATCGGGGGCTACACCTTC,CASSEGIGGYTF
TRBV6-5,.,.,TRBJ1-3,TGTGCCAGCAGTTACTCGAGCCGGGGAGGCGGAAACACCATATATTTT,CASSYSSRGGGNTIYF
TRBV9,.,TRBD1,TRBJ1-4,TGTGCCAGCAGCTCACAGGGGGTAAATGAAAAACTGTTTTTT,CASSSQGVNEKLFF
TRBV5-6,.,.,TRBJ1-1,TGTGCCAGCAGCTTATTGAAAGGGGCCGCTGAAGCTTTCTTT,CASSLLKGAAEAFF
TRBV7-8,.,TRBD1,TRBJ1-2,TGTGCCAGCAGCCGGACAGGGCCCTATGGCTACACCTTC,CASSRTGPYGYTF
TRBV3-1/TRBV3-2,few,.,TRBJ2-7,TGTGCCAGCAGCCGAAGAATTTATGCTGAGGGGCAGTACTTC,CASSRRIYAEGQYF
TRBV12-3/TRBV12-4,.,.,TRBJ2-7,TGTGCCAGCAGTACAGGGTTCGAGCAGTACTTC,CASSTGFEQYF
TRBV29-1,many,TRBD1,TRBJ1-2,TGCAGCGTTGTGACCGGGACAGCCAGGCCATTC,CSVVTGTARPF